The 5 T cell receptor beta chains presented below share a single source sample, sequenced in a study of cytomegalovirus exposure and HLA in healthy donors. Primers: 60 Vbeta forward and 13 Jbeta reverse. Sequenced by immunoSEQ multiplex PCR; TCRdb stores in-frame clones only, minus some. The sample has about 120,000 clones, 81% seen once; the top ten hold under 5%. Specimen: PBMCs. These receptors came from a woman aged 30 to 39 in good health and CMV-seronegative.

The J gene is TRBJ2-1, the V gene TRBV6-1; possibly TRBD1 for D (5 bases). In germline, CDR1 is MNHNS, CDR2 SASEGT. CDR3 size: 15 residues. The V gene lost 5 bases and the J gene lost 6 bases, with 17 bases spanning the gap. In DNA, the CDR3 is TGTGCCAGCAGTAGGGGCCCAGGACCCCCCAATGAGCAGTTCTTC. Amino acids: CASSRGPGPPNEQFF.

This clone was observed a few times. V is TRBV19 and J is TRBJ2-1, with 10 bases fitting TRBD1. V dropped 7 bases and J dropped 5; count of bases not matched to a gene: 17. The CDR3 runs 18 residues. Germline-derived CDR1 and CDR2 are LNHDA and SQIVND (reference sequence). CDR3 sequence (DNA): TGTGCCAGTAAAAAAACCCACGGGGGACAGGGGAAAAACAATGAGCAGTTCTTC. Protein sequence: CASKKTHGGQGKNNEQFF.

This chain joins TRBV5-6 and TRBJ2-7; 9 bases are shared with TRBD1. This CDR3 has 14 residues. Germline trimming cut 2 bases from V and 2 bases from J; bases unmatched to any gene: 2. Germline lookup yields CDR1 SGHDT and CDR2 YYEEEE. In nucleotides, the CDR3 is TGTGCCAGCAGCTTCGGACAGGGGACCTACGAGCAGTACTTC. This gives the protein CASSFGQGTYEQYF.

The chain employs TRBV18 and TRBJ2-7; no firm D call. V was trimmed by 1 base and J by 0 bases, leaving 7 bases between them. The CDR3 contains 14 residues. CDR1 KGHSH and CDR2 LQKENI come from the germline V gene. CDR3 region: CASSPQSSSYEQYF. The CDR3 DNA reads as TGTGCCAGCTCACCACAGTCGAGCTCCTACGAGCAGTACTTC.

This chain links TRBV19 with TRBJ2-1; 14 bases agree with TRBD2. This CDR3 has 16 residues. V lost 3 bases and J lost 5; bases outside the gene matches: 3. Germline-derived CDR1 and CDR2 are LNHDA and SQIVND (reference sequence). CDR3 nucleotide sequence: TGTGCCAGTAGTATTAGGGGACTAGCGGGAGACAATGAGCAGTTCTTC. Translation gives CASSIRGLAGDNEQFF.